Sequencing of this T cell receptor (beta chain) was carried out in a study of blood T cell repertoires in COVID-19. Whole-study context: Donors in the United States, Italy and Spain gave samples during acute or convalescent COVID-19. T cells, B-cell-depleted T cells, or PBMCs supplied cDNA or gDNA.

Trimming cost V 1 base and J 8 bases, with 8 bases left between them. CDR1 is SGHTA, CDR2 FQGNSA, per germline. The length of the CDR3 is 13 residues. Per the study methods: It was from reference gene primer amplification that nucleated cell counts were estimated. Clones were sequenced by immunoSEQ multiplex PCR, and TCRdb holds only the in-frame ones, with some missing. V and J calls and clone size are copied from that table; D and trimming were computed from the DNA. The sample contains a few hundred thousand clones, about 86% of which appear only once. The rearrangement uses TRBV7-2 and TRBJ2-2, with D possibly being TRBD2 (5 bases). This TCR was recovered from a man between 60 and 70 years old with acute or convalescent COVID-19. Specimen: peripheral blood. The DNA for the CDR3 is TGTGCCAGCAGCTTAGACGGGGTTGGGGAGCTGTTTTTT. This codes for CASSLDGVGELFF.